This T cell receptor (beta chain) was recovered during a study of a mutant IDH1 vaccine in newly diagnosed glioma (dated by TCRdb to the early 2020s). For the study in its entirety: Vaccination began 4-6 weeks after radiotherapy alone, or alongside temozolomide cycles in the chemotherapy-containing groups. Of the roughly 33 treated patients, approximately 62% were male and approximately 38% were female, and the mean age was roughly 40 years. Before enrollment, most patients had been given radiochemotherapy with temozolomide as standard therapy, while the rest had received either radiotherapy alone or temozolomide alone. The week-35 safety follow-up took place at visit V12, and the week-47 end of study took place at visit V13. Peripheral blood was collected at six visits: V03 (baseline), V05, V07, V10, V12 and V13. For exploratory analyses, 25 to 30 treated patients had longitudinal TCRB deep sequencing done wherever samples were available. Overall results and qualifications from the work: The authors stated that sample limitations prevented analyses of patient blood samples from being reproduced. Immune responses induced by the vaccine were seen in roughly 95% of patients across multiple MHC alleles. PBMC samples for TCRB deep sequencing were selected based on availability. No apparent relationship was observed between pseudoprogression and alterations in the top peripheral T cell clonotypes detected by TCRB sequencing.

In its sample, this clone was seen once. Its antigen is unknown. Within one base of it there is no much larger clone, and no base qualities were kept. The germline V gene provides CDR1 MDHEN and CDR2 SYDVKM. From the cysteine through the phenylalanine, the CDR3 covers 14 amino acids. Only the CDR3 part of the read is kept: 42 bases, read in frame from the first base. For this chain, trimming is 3 bases at the V end and 3 bases at the J end, and the number of junction bases without a gene match is 1. The method behind the library was the immunoSEQ multiplex PCR assay. Rearranged TCR beta chain sequences were amplified with the hsTCRB Kit following the manufacturer's protocol. An Illumina MiSeq was used to sequence the TCRB libraries. Processing in the source paper ran as follows. The kit vendor's proprietary platform handled demultiplexing, trimming and gene mapping. TCRdb's version of the immuneACCESS table is confined to in-frame rearrangements and falls short of the full clone set. An unresolved V gene accounts for under half of the shortfall where checked; the remainder is of unknown origin. The V and J calls and clone size come from that table; D and trimming were worked out from the DNA. A total of about 32,000 clones appear in this sample, approximately 82% of them only once. The top ten hold roughly 7.1% of the sample.

The sample's time point label, decoded: week 35, safety follow-up. Each vaccine dose was 300 ug of a 20-mer mutant IDH1 peptide in Montanide, given subcutaneously with topical imiquimod. Patients were given eight vaccinations, in weeks 1, 3, 5, 7, 11, 15, 19 and 23, which matched visits V03 through V10. Donors had newly diagnosed WHO grade 3 or 4 IDH1-mutant astrocytomas with loss of nuclear ATRX. The samples were drawn from NOA16, a multicentre, single-arm, open-label phase I trial in Germany that tested a mutant IDH1 peptide vaccine in humans for the first time. Genomic DNA for TCRB sequencing was isolated from EDTA blood with the DNeasy Blood and Tissue Kit.

This clonotype originated in a woman under 30 with glioma. The rearrangement joined TRBV28 to TRBJ1-2, with TRBD1 identical over 10 junction bases. The material was PBMCs, obtained from a glioma patient whose treatment included an IDH1 peptide vaccine. CDR3 region: CASSLGTGDYGYTF. The nucleotide sequence is given as TGTGCCAGCAGTTTGGGGACAGGGGACTATGGCTACACCTTC.